This T cell receptor (beta chain) was captured by sequencing in a study of shared clonotypes between healthy human individuals. Notes on the study in general: Enrolling few donors narrowed the genetic and exposure-history diversity that was represented.

Notes on this clone: The target antigen is unknown.

The CDR3 loop spans 16 amino acids. J gave up 2 bases and V 4 bases, and 11 bases lay outside the gene matches. Germline CDR1 is SGHRS and CDR2 is YFSETQ. Replicate PCRs run on unsorted PBMC used 250 to 350 ng DNA, which was 30,000 to 35,000 T cell genomes. Sequencing used immunoSEQ multiplex PCR; TCRdb keeps in-frame clones, though not all of them. The data hold about 480,000 clones, with about 79% observed a single time. The J gene is TRBJ1-1, the V gene TRBV5-1; TRBD1 agrees at 7 bases. This receptor was identified in a woman aged 40 to 50 in good health. Some clones in this sample may be carry-over from other donors' samples. What was sequenced was PBMCs. The DNA for the CDR3 is TGCGCCAGCAGCCCGGGGAGGGGGCTATCTAACACTGAAGCTTTCTTT. Its translation is CASSPGRGLSNTEAFF.